The clone carrying this T cell receptor beta chain came up a few times. The data were taken from a study of human T cells and chemical hapten exposure. Study at large: Small volume differences among pooled libraries mainly caused per-sample TCR yield variation.

V lost 8 bases and J 0 bases, leaving 16 bases between the germline ends. From germline, CDR1 is MGHDK and CDR2 SYGVNS. This CDR3 contains 15 residues. As for time point: pre-sensitization, week 0. The treatment: therapeutic diphenylcyclopropenone sensitization with weekly scalp DPC. MiXCR, applied by TCRdb to the RACE reads, yields one record per CDR3 protein. The sample lists roughly 260,000 distinct CDR3 sequences, approximately 8.4% occurring once. The source of this sequence is a middle-aged woman with alopecia areata. Some clones in this sample may be carry-over from other donors' samples. The material sequenced was whole blood, taken in connection with sensitization to the hapten diphenylcyclopropenone (DPC). The chain couples TRBV25-1 to TRBJ1-2, with D unresolved. This chain's CDR3 is CASLSAETPNYGYTF. Written as DNA, the CDR3 is TGTGCCAGCCTATCCGCTGAGACACCTAACTATGGCTACACCTTC.